The 21 T cell receptor beta chains listed next were all sequenced from one sample in a study of CD8+ T cells in alopecia areata. The sequencing template was cDNA reverse transcribed from extracted RNA. Generated by immunoSEQ multiplex PCR, the TCRdb table keeps only in-frame clones and is missing some. Listed here are around 100,000 clones without any singletons, the top ten holding around 19%. The sequenced sample was lesional skin. These receptors were taken from a C3H/HeJ mouse with alopecia areata. The mouse strain carries the MHC haplotype H2-k.

For this clone: Germline and genes here are mouse. Read data end 4 residues before the CDR3 end; the end is taken from the germline J gene. The V gene is TRBV19, the J gene TRBJ2-1; D is possibly TRBD2 (7 bases). This CDR3 comprises 16 residues. In germline, CDR1 is FNHDT, CDR2 SITEND (reference sequence). V lost 2 bases to trimming and J lost 0 bases, with 12 bases between them. The covered CDR3 bases are TGTGCCAGCAGTATGGGAGGGGGGGGTAACTATGCT. It encodes CASSMGGGGNYA. The entire CDR3 is CASSMGGGGNYAEQFF.

This clone was counted between two and nine times. Mouse gene names apply. The sequence runs out 4 residues before the end of the CDR3; the remainder is reconstructed from the germline J gene. The chain links TRBV13-3 to TRBJ2-2; 10 bases map to TRBD1. This CDR3 spans 15 amino acids. The V and J ends lost 5 bases and 3 bases, in that order; junction bases with no gene match: 4. Germline assignment: CDR1 NNHDY and CDR2 SYVADS. CDR3: CASRPGQGYTGQLYF. CDR3 bases read: TGTGCCAGCAGGCCGGGACAGGGGTACACCGGG.

This clone has only a few counts. Mouse gene names and germline throughout. The CDR3 extends 4 residues past the end of the read, so its final part is completed from the germline J gene. The V call is TRBV17, the J call TRBJ2-3; 12 nucleotides agree with TRBD2. V lost 0 bases, J lost 2 bases, and 3 bases stayed unmatched. The CDR3 sequence is 17 residues long. Germline CDR1 reads MNHDT; CDR2 reads YYDKIL. The CDR3 spells CASSRDGTGGFAETLYF. The CDR3 bases that were read are TGTGCTAGCAGTAGAGATGGGACTGGGGGGTTTGCAGAA.

Regarding this clone: Gene names refer to mouse genes. CDR3 DNA, as far as it was read: TGTGCCAGCAGAGGGACAGCAAACACA. Protein: CASRGTANT. In full, the CDR3 reads CASRGTANTEVFF. The chain recombines TRBV2 with TRBJ1-1, with 7 bases that match TRBD1. The read ends 4 residues early relative to the CDR3; the germline J gene fills the gap. Trimming removed 6 bases from V and 0 bases from J; junction bases left unmatched: 1. The germline CDR1 and CDR2 sequences are LGHNA and YSYQKL. The CDR3 is 13 residues long.

This clone has just a few counts. All gene names here are mouse names. The sequence runs out 4 residues before the end of the CDR3; the remainder is reconstructed from the germline J gene. This rearrangement joins TRBV13-3 to TRBJ2-2, with 7 bases aligning to TRBD2. Germline V gene lookup returns CDR1 NNHDY and CDR2 SYVADS. The CDR3 is 16 residues long. The ends lost 2 bases at V and 3 bases at J; junction bases unmatched: 7. The CDR3 DNA, read in part, is TGTGCCAGCAGTGACCCCCGGGGGGGGGACACCGGG. Protein product: CASSDPRGGDTG. The entire CDR3 sequence reads CASSDPRGGDTGQLYF.

Comment on this clone: Mouse names are used for the genes. The read ends 4 residues early relative to the CDR3; the germline J gene fills the gap. V is TRBV13-2 and J is TRBJ2-5; 7 bases match TRBD1. Germline lookup yields CDR1 NNHNN and CDR2 SYGAGS (reference sequence). The CDR3 spans 15 residues. The CDR3 bases that were read are TGTGCCAGCGGTGATGTGGGGACAGAGAGGGAC. Its protein product is CASGDVGTERD. The whole CDR3 is CASGDVGTERDTQYF.

This clone was counted a few times. Genes and germline come from the mouse. The sequenced fragment ends 4 residues before the CDR3 boundary, so the rest is inferred from the germline J gene. This chain connects TRBV1 to TRBJ1-2; 7 positions match TRBD1. The trim removed 0 bases at V and 3 bases at J, leaving 4 bases unmatched. CDR1 and CDR2 from the germline V gene are NSQYPW and LRSPGD (reference sequence). There are 15 residues in the CDR3. CDR3 bases read: TGCACCTGCAGTGCAGACAGGGGGTGGGACTCC. Protein: CTCSADRGWDS. The full CDR3 protein reads CTCSADRGWDSDYTF.

A few counts support this clone. Mouse gene names apply. The read finishes 4 residues shy of the CDR3 end, and the germline J gene is used to complete it. This chain connects TRBV17 to TRBJ2-2; D perhaps matches TRBD1 (5 bases). Trimming cost V 1 base and J 0 bases, with 9 bases left between them. This CDR3 region has 16 residues. Germline V gene data show CDR1 as MNHDT and CDR2 as YYDKIL. The sequenced part of the CDR3 DNA is TGTGCTAGCAGTAGAGGGAGGGGAGCAAACACCGGG. It is translated as CASSRGRGANTG. The CDR3 in its entirety is CASSRGRGANTGQLYF.

In its sample, this clone was seen a few times. The genes are named according to mouse. The read ends 4 residues early relative to the CDR3; the germline J gene fills the gap. This CDR3 is also generated by other DNA sequences in the sample. The chain carries TRBV13-3 and TRBJ2-3; 11 bases fit TRBD2. The junction had 7 bases not matched to a gene; V was cut back by 4 bases and J by 3 bases. The CDR3 has 16 amino acids. Germline V lookup: CDR1 NNHDY, CDR2 SYVADS. The CDR3 sequence: CASSPGLGEGAETLYF. The sequenced part of the CDR3 DNA is TGTGCCAGCAGTCCGGGACTGGGGGAAGGGGCAGAA.

Remarks on this clone: The protein in this entry is translated from the DNA; at residue 12 it differs from the protein listed in TCRdb. The gene names given are mouse names. The read comes to an end 3 residues before the CDR3 does, leaving the germline J gene to fill in the end. The chain links TRBV13-2 to TRBJ1-3; unclear D gene. There are 15 residues in the CDR3. Germline V lookup: CDR1 NNHNN, CDR2 SYGAGS (reference sequence). V gave up 3 bases and J gave up 1 base, with 11 bases separating them. CDR3 in amino acids: CASGVKTRSGNTLYF. CDR3 DNA, as far as it was read: TGTGCCAGCGGTGTGAAGACAAGATCTGGAAATACG.

This clone occurred a few times. Gene names and germline match the mouse. Sequencing ends 4 residues short of the CDR3 end; the germline J gene provides the rest. The chain uses TRBV17 and TRBJ2-2; the match to TRBD1 covers 8 bases. Trimming cost V 6 bases and J 0 bases; bases outside gene matches: 6. Germline-derived CDR1 and CDR2 are MNHDT and YYDKIL. There are 16 residues in the CDR3. The sequenced CDR3 bases are TGTGCTAGCAGATATGGGACAGGCCCAAACACCGGG. It is translated as CASRYGTGPNTG. The whole CDR3 reads CASRYGTGPNTGQLYF.

As concerns this clone: The germline and genes are mouse ones. The CDR3 region is CASSDQGGGLYEQYF. The sequenced CDR3 bases are TGTGCCAGCAGTGATCAAGGGGGGGGTCTATAT. The chain is built from TRBV13-3 and TRBJ2-7; TRBD2 might be the D (7 bases). The CDR3 end lies 4 residues beyond the end of the read and is filled in from the germline J gene. The germline gives CDR1 NNHDY, CDR2 SYVADS. This CDR3 region has 15 residues.

Turning to this clone: TCRdb and the translated DNA give different amino acids at residue 13; the protein presented here is the one translated from the DNA. Gene names and germline refer to mouse. The read comes to an end 3 residues before the CDR3 does, leaving the germline J gene to fill in the end. J is TRBJ1-6 and V is TRBV19, with 8 bases that match TRBD1. TRBJ1-6 is an ORF; its function is uncertain. The germline V gene encodes CDR1 FNHDT and CDR2 SITEND (reference sequence). The ends lost 2 bases at V and 4 bases at J; junction bases unmatched: 5. CDR3 size: 16 residues. The sequenced part of the CDR3 DNA is TGTGCCAGCAGTATGTCAGGGGGCGGGTATAATTCGCCC. Translation: CASSMSGGGYNSP. The full CDR3 protein is CASSMSGGGYNSPLYF.

This clone was counted at least ten times. Each gene name is a mouse one. Coverage ceases 4 residues before the CDR3 finishes, and the germline J gene fills in the end. The V call is TRBV13-3, the J call TRBJ2-1; 10 bases are a match to TRBD1. The ends lost 4 bases at V and 5 bases at J; junction bases unmatched: 6. CDR1 and CDR2 from the germline V gene are NNHDY and SYVADS. The CDR3 length is 15 residues. The CDR3 is CASSPGTGENAEQFF. Partial CDR3 DNA: TGTGCCAGCAGTCCTGGGACAGGGGAGAATGCT.

This clone came up a few times. Germline and genes: mouse. The read gets to within 4 residues of the CDR3 end, and the germline J gene fills in the rest. The rearrangement uses TRBV1 and TRBJ2-1; the match to TRBD2 covers 9 bases. J lost 5 bases, V lost 0 bases, and 5 bases had no gene match. Per the germline V gene, CDR1 is NSQYPW and CDR2 is LRSPGD (reference sequence). This CDR3 is built from 16 residues. CDR3 DNA (partial): TGCACCTGCAGTGCAGATGGGGGGGCGCGGGATGCT. Translation: CTCSADGGARDA. The whole CDR3 reads CTCSADGGARDAEQFF.

Remarks on this clone: At residue 13, the TCRdb protein departs from the DNA translation, so the protein shown here was derived from the DNA itself. Mouse gene names apply. The missing CDR3 end, 3 residues past where the read stops, is filled in from the germline J gene. This sequence joins TRBV13-3 and TRBJ1-3, with 8 bases lining up with TRBD1. J gave up 3 bases and V 0 bases, and 5 bases lay outside the gene matches. Germline CDR1 is NNHDY and CDR2 is SYVADS. This CDR3 contains 16 residues. CDR3 DNA (partial): TGTGCCAGCAGTGATGGGGGGGACAGGATTGGAAATACG. Translation gives CASSDGGDRIGNT. The whole CDR3 sequence reads CASSDGGDRIGNTLYF.

Ten or more counts support this clone. Gene names are mouse gene names. With the read ending 4 residues before the CDR3 end, the germline J gene is used to fill in that end. Other DNA sequences in the same sample also yield this CDR3. The chain couples TRBV19 to TRBJ2-1; TRBD1 agrees at 11 bases. The CDR3 spans 16 residues. After removal of 0 bases from V and 3 bases from J, the junction contained 2 bases not matched to a gene. Germline V gene lookup returns CDR1 FNHDT and CDR2 SITEND (reference sequence). The DNA read from the CDR3 is TGTGCCAGCAGTATAGTGGGGACAGGGGGCTATGCT. Protein: CASSIVGTGGYA. The complete CDR3 sequence is CASSIVGTGGYAEQFF.

This clone was seen repeatedly, ten times or more. Germline and genes: mouse. The read comes to an end 4 residues before the CDR3 does, leaving the germline J gene to fill in the end. J is TRBJ2-1 and V is TRBV19; 8 bases agree with TRBD1. The CDR3 is 14 amino acids. Trimming removed 4 bases from V and 3 bases from J; junction bases left unmatched: 3. Germline CDR1 FNHDT, CDR2 SITEND (reference sequence). The CDR3 loop reads CASSDRGVYAEQFF. CDR3 DNA (partial): TGTGCCAGCAGTGACAGGGGTGTCTATGCT.

This clone was counted a few times. Gene names follow the mouse nomenclature. The read terminates 4 residues before the CDR3 end, so the remaining end is supplied by the germline J gene. The chain is built from TRBV13-3 and TRBJ2-5, with a possible D match to TRBD1 (5 bases). The V end lost 1 base, the J end lost 3 bases, and 9 bases lay between the germline ends. The CDR3 is 14 residues long. The germline V gene has CDR1 NNHDY and CDR2 SYVADS. This CDR3 is CASSDLDKQDTQYF. The DNA read from the CDR3 is TGTGCCAGCAGTGATCTGGACAAGCAAGAC.

The table lists this clone with a few counts. The genes are named according to mouse. The read is 4 residues too short to cover the CDR3 end, so that end is filled in from the germline J gene. This rearrangement joins TRBV19 to TRBJ2-3, with TRBD1 matching 10 bases. The length of the CDR3 is 16 residues. CDR1 is FNHDT and CDR2 is SITEND in the germline V gene (reference sequence). Germline trimming cut 0 bases from V and 1 base from J; bases unmatched to any gene: 2. CDR3 loop: CASSIAGTGGAETLYF. The part of the CDR3 DNA that was read is TGTGCCAGCAGTATAGCAGGGACAGGGGGTGCAGAA.

Many counts were recorded for this clone. Mouse germline and gene names are used. The sequenced fragment ends 4 residues before the CDR3 boundary, so the rest is inferred from the germline J gene. V gene TRBV1 combines with J gene TRBJ1-1; D might be TRBD1 (5 bases). From germline, CDR1 is NSQYPW and CDR2 LRSPGD (reference sequence). CDR3 size: 13 residues. CDR3 sequence: CTCRGDWGGEVFF. The covered CDR3 bases are TGCACCTGCAGGGGGGACTGGGGGGGA.